A single sample gave rise to the 21 T cell receptor beta chains below, sequenced in a study of blood T cell repertoires in COVID-19. The assay was immunoSEQ multiplex PCR, and TCRdb's table has in-frame clones only and misses some. This sample has 50,000 to 70,000 clones, with just under 90% found just once. What was sequenced was peripheral blood. These TCRs come from a human donor with active COVID-19. The donor label of this sample is uncertain.

This rearrangement joins TRBV6-4 to TRBJ2-1; 8 bases are a match to TRBD1. Germline-derived CDR1 and CDR2 are MRHNA and SNTAGT. This CDR3 contains 16 residues. V was pared by 3 bases and J by 4 bases, with 8 bases of the junction left unmatched. The CDR3 DNA follows: TGTGCCAGCAGTGAAGGACAGGGATTAGGATACAATGAGCAGTTCTTC. It codes for CASSEGQGLGYNEQFF.

The V gene is TRBV4-1, the J gene TRBJ2-1; 7 bases line up with TRBD2. From germline, CDR1 is MGHRA and CDR2 YSYEKL. CDR3 length equals 15 residues. Losses at the gene ends were 0 bases for V and 10 bases for J; bases not matched to a gene: 9. CDR3 nucleotides: TGCGCCAGCAGCCAAGAGACAGCGGAGCGGGGCGAGCAGTTCTTC. Its translation: CASSQETAERGEQFF.

The V call is TRBV7-3, the J call TRBJ2-3; a weak D match, TRBD2 (6 bases). Per germline, CDR1 SGHTA and CDR2 FQGTGA. With 1 base removed from V and 2 bases from J, the gap between germline ends came to 7 bases. This CDR3 has 14 residues. This CDR3 reads CASSLKGLTDTQYF. DNA of the CDR3: TGTGCCAGCAGCTTAAAGGGACTCACAGATACGCAGTATTTT.

The chain has TRBV30 and TRBJ1-1; unclear D gene. The CDR3 length is 13 residues. Germline V lookup: CDR1 GTSNPN, CDR2 SVGIG (reference sequence). Deletions cut 0 bases from V and 4 bases from J, with 9 bases between. The CDR3 here is CAWSVSSGTEAFF. In DNA, the CDR3 is TGTGCCTGGAGTGTAAGCAGCGGCACTGAAGCTTTCTTT.

This clone was picked up one time. The V gene is TRBV6-2 or TRBV6-3, the J gene TRBJ1-1; the match to TRBD1 covers 7 bases. V lost 4 bases, J lost 1 base, and 18 bases stayed unmatched. The CDR3 sequence is 19 residues long. Germline lookup yields CDR1 MNHEY and CDR2 SVGEGT. CDR3 DNA: TGTGCCAGCAGTTCCAGCTCAGACAGGGTGGATGGTCCGAACACTGAAGCTTTCTTT. This translates into CASSSSSDRVDGPNTEAFF.

The chain combines TRBV4-3 with TRBJ1-2; 8 nucleotides match TRBD1. The trim removed 5 bases at V and 4 bases at J, leaving 12 bases unmatched. From germline, CDR1 is LGHNA and CDR2 YSLEER. This CDR3 is built from 16 residues. The CDR3 DNA follows: TGCGCCAGCAGCTTAGATTCCGGGACAGGCCCCTATGGCTACACCTTC. Amino acids: CASSLDSGTGPYGYTF.

This chain uses TRBV5-6 with TRBJ2-3; D unclear. Germline CDR1 reads SGHDT; CDR2 reads YYEEEE. The V end was cut by 4 bases, the J end by 1 base, with 10 bases between. The CDR3 is 14 amino acids. The CDR3 reads CASSESSGTDTQYF. The CDR3 bases are TGTGCCAGCAGCGAGAGCAGCGGCACAGATACGCAGTATTTT.

The rearrangement uses TRBV5-4 and TRBJ2-1; TRBD1 agrees at 9 bases. CDR3 length: 15 residues. The V segment lost 4 bases and the J segment 7 bases; nucleotides outside the gene matches: 9. CDR1 is SGHNT, CDR2 YYREEE, per germline (reference sequence). CDR3 DNA sequence: TGTGCCAGCAGCATCCGGGACAGGGTTTTTAATGAGCAGTTCTTC. Amino acids: CASSIRDRVFNEQFF. Combining the CDR3 with reference TRBV5-4 and TRBJ2-1 gives the whole variable domain ETGVTQSPTHLIKTRGQQVTLRCSSQSGHNTVSWYQQALGQGPQFIFQYYREEENGRGNFPPRFSGLQFPNYSSELNVNALELDDSALYLCASSIRDRVFNEQFFGPGTRLTVL.

This clone was counted only a few times. This rearrangement joins TRBV9 to TRBJ1-1; D is possibly TRBD1 (6 bases). CDR3 length: 15 residues. V was trimmed by 0 bases and J by 0 bases, leaving 9 bases between them. The germline CDR1 and CDR2 sequences are SGDLS and YYNGEE. This CDR3 is CASSVDQGMNTEAFF. CDR3 nucleotide sequence: TGTGCCAGCAGCGTAGACCAGGGGATGAACACTGAAGCTTTCTTT.

The chain couples TRBV21-1 to TRBJ1-2. TRBV21-1 is a documented pseudogene. This CDR3 contains 17 residues. The CDR3 nucleotides are TGTGCCAGCAGCAAAGCTGCGGGGGGGGAAGCTAACTATGGCTACACCTTC. Amino acids: CASSKAAGGEANYGYTF.

The chain combines TRBV5-4 with TRBJ2-7; 7 nucleotides align to TRBD1. CDR1 and CDR2 (germline): SGHNT, YYREEE (reference sequence). With 0 bases clipped from V and 0 bases from J, the junction kept 6 bases outside the gene matches. This CDR3 spans 16 amino acids. CDR3 amino acids: CASSLEGAGSSYEQYF. CDR3 sequence (DNA): TGTGCCAGCAGCTTGGAGGGGGCAGGGAGCTCCTACGAGCAGTACTTC. Using reference TRBV5-4 and TRBJ2-7 for the parts outside the CDR3, the full variable domain is ETGVTQSPTHLIKTRGQQVTLRCSSQSGHNTVSWYQQALGQGPQFIFQYYREEENGRGNFPPRFSGLQFPNYSSELNVNALELDDSALYLCASSLEGAGSSYEQYFGPGTRLTVT.

The chain has TRBV11-2 and TRBJ2-2, with 12 bases fitting TRBD2. J gave up 4 bases and V 6 bases, and 9 bases lay outside the gene matches. This CDR3 is 17 amino acids long. Per germline, CDR1 SGHAT and CDR2 FQNNGV. The CDR3 loop is CASRLTSGSEGTGELFF. The CDR3, as DNA: TGTGCCAGCAGACTGACTAGCGGGAGTGAGGGCACCGGGGAGCTGTTTTTT. The whole variable domain, remainder taken from reference TRBV11-2 and TRBJ2-2, is EAGVAQSPRYKIIEKRQSVAFWCNPISGHATLYWYQQILGQGPKLLIQFQNNGVVDDSQLPKDRFSAERLKGVDSTLKIQPAKLEDSAVYLCASRLTSGSEGTGELFFGEGSRLTVL.

The CDR3 DNA reads TGTGCCAGCAGCTGGGGCCCGCTTAACTATGGCTACACCTTC. Encoded protein: CASSWGPLNYGYTF. The gene calls are TRBV5-8 and TRBJ1-2; the D gene is possibly TRBD1 (5 bases). Germline CDR1 SGHTS, CDR2 YDEGEE. The CDR3 is made up of 14 amino acids. V lost 3 bases and J 1 base, leaving 10 bases between the germline ends. Supplemented by reference TRBV5-8 and TRBJ1-2, the full variable domain reads EAGVTQSPTHLIKTRGQQATLRCSPISGHTSVYWYQQALGLGLQFLLWYDEGEERNRGNFPPRFSGRQFPNYSSELNVNALELEDSALYLCASSWGPLNYGYTFGSGTRLTVV.

The chain employs TRBV28 and TRBJ1-5; TRBD1 matches at 8 bases. Germline CDR1 and CDR2: MDHEN and SYDVKM. CDR3 length equals 13 residues. V was pared by 4 bases and J by 7 bases, with 3 bases of the junction left unmatched. This chain's CDR3 is CASSSGGLQPQHF. The CDR3 nucleotides read TGTGCCAGCAGTTCAGGGGGCTTACAGCCCCAGCATTTT.

This clone was recorded once. V gene TRBV6-5 combines with J gene TRBJ1-5, with a tentative D call TRBD1 (5 bases). Deletions cut 2 bases from V and 11 bases from J, with 16 bases between. The CDR3 runs to 14 residues. Germline CDR1 reads MNHEY; CDR2 reads SVGAGI. CDR3 in DNA: TGTGCCAGCAGTTACACTCAGGGCCGACAAACCCAGCATTTT. Translated: CASSYTQGRQTQHF.

Written as DNA, the CDR3 is TGTGCCAGCTCACCAGGGAGGGTCAACTATGGCTACACCTTC. As protein: CASSPGRVNYGYTF. V is TRBV18 and J is TRBJ1-2; D not certain. V was cut by 2 bases and J by 2 bases, with 9 bases left in between. CDR1 KGHSH and CDR2 LQKENI come from the germline V gene. The CDR3 sequence is 14 residues long.

This clone was counted between two and nine times. The chain has TRBV19 and TRBJ1-4; 7 nucleotides align to TRBD1. The germline CDR1 and CDR2 sequences are LNHDA and SQIVND (reference sequence). With V trimmed by 4 bases and J by 3 bases, 5 bases remained unmatched. The CDR3 length is 15 residues. CDR3 protein: CASSTGGKSNEKLFF. In nucleotides, the CDR3 is TGTGCCAGTAGTACAGGGGGAAAGTCTAATGAAAAACTGTTTTTT.

The gene calls are TRBV10-1 and TRBJ2-1, with a possible D match to TRBD2 (5 bases). The CDR3 is 17 residues long. The germline V gene has CDR1 WNHNN and CDR2 SYGVQD (reference sequence). V was pared by 4 bases and J by 6 bases, with 22 bases between. The CDR3 coding sequence is TGCGCCAGCAGTGGTTCCCCCCGAACGGGGTCTCGCAATGAGCAGTTCTTC. Protein product: CASSGSPRTGSRNEQFF.

J is TRBJ1-3 and V is TRBV6-5; the match to TRBD1 covers 7 bases. Germline CDR1 reads MNHEY; CDR2 reads SVGAGI. Trimming removed 9 bases from V and 0 bases from J; junction bases left unmatched: 2. The CDR3 is 13 residues long. CDR3 in DNA: TGTGCCAGACAGGGGAGCTCTGGAAACACCATATATTTT. Encoded protein: CARQGSSGNTIYF.

This rearrangement joins TRBV7-9 to TRBJ2-7, with D perhaps matching TRBD1 (5 bases). The V end was cut by 0 bases, the J end by 0 bases, with 12 bases between. The germline V gene has CDR1 SEHNR and CDR2 FQNEAQ (reference sequence). The CDR3 sequence is 16 residues long. Here the CDR3 reads CASSLAGRGGSYEQYF. The CDR3 nucleotides read TGTGCCAGCAGCTTAGCCGGAAGGGGCGGCTCCTACGAGCAGTACTTC.

The V call is TRBV6-5, the J call TRBJ2-5; 7 bases match TRBD1. The CDR3 sequence is 15 residues long. Germline V gene data show CDR1 as MNHEY and CDR2 as SVGAGI. The V and J ends lost 5 bases and 1 base, in that order; junction bases with no gene match: 7. The CDR3 reads CASSLTGMIQETQYF. The DNA for the CDR3 is TGTGCCAGCAGTCTGACAGGGATGATCCAAGAGACCCAGTACTTC.